Included here is one TCR beta chain sequence, with context. This sample was included in a study of blood T cell repertoires in COVID-19. Profiled with immunoSEQ multiplex PCR; TCRdb holds only in-frame clones, not every one. The repertoire holds 97,000 or so clones, with more than 75% as singletons. The V gene end was trimmed by 3 bases and the J gene end by 0 bases; junction bases not matched to a gene: 2. The germline V gene encodes CDR1 LNHDA and CDR2 SQIVND (reference sequence). This CDR3 has 15 residues. The clonotype comes from an elderly man with acute or convalescent COVID-19. Material: peripheral blood. The chain recombines TRBV19 with TRBJ2-7, with 10 bases that match TRBD1. CDR3 loop: CASSIRDRGSYEQYF. Written as DNA, the CDR3 is TGTGCCAGTAGTATCCGGGACAGGGGCTCCTACGAGCAGTACTTC.